This entry features one T cell receptor beta chain sequence. This sample stems from a study of blood T cell repertoires in COVID-19. Overall study context: The origin of the acute and convalescent COVID-19 samples was the United States, Italy and Spain. PBMCs, B-cell-depleted T cells, or T cells were the source of the cDNA or gDNA that made up the material.

The CDR3 totals 13 residues. V lost 10 bases and J 0 bases, leaving 12 bases between the germline ends. The germline gives CDR1 MNHEY, CDR2 SMNVEV (reference sequence). Clones were read by immunoSEQ multiplex PCR, and TCRdb kept only the in-frame ones, dropping some. This table holds about 120,000 clones, approximately 70% found once. The V gene is TRBV27, the J gene TRBJ1-2; no reliable D call. Sequenced: peripheral blood. The receptor was derived from a woman aged 60-75 years with acute or convalescent COVID-19. The CDR3: CATLGGTNYGYTF. The CDR3 bases are TGTGCCACCCTCGGCGGCACTAACTATGGCTACACCTTC.